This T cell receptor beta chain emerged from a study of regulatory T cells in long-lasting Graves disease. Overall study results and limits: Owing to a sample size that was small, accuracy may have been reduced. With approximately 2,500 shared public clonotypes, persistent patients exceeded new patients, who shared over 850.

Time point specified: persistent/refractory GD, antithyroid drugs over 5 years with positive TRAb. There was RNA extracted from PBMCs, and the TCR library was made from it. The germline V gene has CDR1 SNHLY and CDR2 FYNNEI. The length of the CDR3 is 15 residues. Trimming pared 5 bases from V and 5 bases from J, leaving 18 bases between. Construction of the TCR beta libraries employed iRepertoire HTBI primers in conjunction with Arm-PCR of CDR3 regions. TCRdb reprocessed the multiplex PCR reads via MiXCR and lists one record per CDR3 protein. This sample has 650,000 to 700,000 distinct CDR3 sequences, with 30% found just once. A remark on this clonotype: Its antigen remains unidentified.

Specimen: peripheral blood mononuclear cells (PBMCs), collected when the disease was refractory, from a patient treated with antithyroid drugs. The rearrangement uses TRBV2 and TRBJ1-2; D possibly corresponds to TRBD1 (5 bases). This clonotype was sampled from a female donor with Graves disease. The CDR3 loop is CASSYRDRGRYGYTF. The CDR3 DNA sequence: TGTGCCAGCAGTTACCGCGACAGAGGACGATATGGCTACACCTTC.